A single sample gave rise to the 9 T cell receptor beta chains below, sequenced in a study of blood T cells in healthy people across ages. Then a second PCR, running roughly 7 to 11 cycles, was carried out with a sample-barcoded 5' primer and a J-beta primer mix. TCRdb analysed the 5' RACE reads with MiXCR anew, one entry per CDR3 protein. The table lists hundreds of thousands of distinct CDR3 sequences, 25% to 30% of them singletons. Sequenced input: blood. These receptors all come from a woman aged 70-85 years in good health.

This clonotype was detected only a few times. The conserved final phenylalanine or tryptophan is absent from the CDR3, which likely points to a read error. The genes are TRBV5-1 and TRBJ2-5; TRBD2 aligns across 11 bases. The J call may be incorrect, as the DNA end agrees better with TRBJ2-1. The CDR3 consists of 15 residues. The germline V gene encodes CDR1 SGHRS and CDR2 YFSETQ. CDR3 DNA sequence: TGCGCCAGCAGCTTTACTAGCGGGAGAGAGAGTGAGCAGTTCCTC. The encoded protein is CASSFTSGRESEQFL.

V and J are TRBV7-2 and TRBJ2-7; a possible D gene is TRBD1 (6 bases). The V end lost 9 bases, the J end lost 1 base, and 16 bases lay between the germline ends. From germline, CDR1 is SGHTA and CDR2 FQGNSA. The CDR3 covers 14 residues. The CDR3 here is CASEDQGLSYEQYF. As DNA, the CDR3 is TGTGCCAGTGAGGACCAGGGGCTTTCCTACGAGCAGTACTTC.

The chain combines TRBV20-1 with TRBJ2-1; D is uncertain. Germline V gene lookup returns CDR1 DFQATT and CDR2 SNEGSKA (reference sequence). V was pared by 6 bases and J by 6 bases, with 24 bases between. The CDR3 runs to 16 residues. The CDR3 reads CSAPLRVGVRGNEQFF. CDR3 coding DNA: TGCAGTGCCCCCTTAAGGGTAGGAGTGCGAGGCAATGAGCAGTTCTTC.

This chain uses TRBV9 with TRBJ2-5; perhaps TRBD2 as D (6 bases). Trimming stripped 0 bases from V and 5 bases from J, with 17 bases between. Per germline, CDR1 SGDLS and CDR2 YYNGEE. The CDR3 spans 16 residues. This CDR3 is CASSVESGRGGETQYF. The CDR3 DNA reads TGTGCCAGCAGCGTAGAAAGTGGGCGGGGAGGTGAGACCCAGTACTTC.

This chain joins TRBV7-9 and TRBJ1-1; 8 bases are shared with TRBD1. This CDR3 contains 12 residues. Germline-derived CDR1 and CDR2 are SEHNR and FQNEAQ (reference sequence). J lost 11 bases, V lost 5 bases, and 7 bases had no gene match. The CDR3: CASSPGQGGAFF. The CDR3 nucleotides read TGTGCCAGCAGCCCCGGACAGGGTGGGGCTTTCTTT.

This clonotype was counted only a few times. The chain is built from TRBV28 and TRBJ2-5; D may be TRBD1 or TRBD2 (6 bases each). Germline CDR1 reads MDHEN; CDR2 reads SYDVKM. The CDR3 sequence is 14 residues long. V was shortened by 6 bases and J by 4 bases, with 15 bases between the two germline ends. The CDR3 region is CASSRWGAGETQYF. The CDR3 DNA reads TGTGCCAGCAGCCGATGGGGGGCTGGAGAGACCCAGTACTTC.

Regarding this clonotype: One junction end does not reproduce the germline sequence, and a read error may be involved. This rearrangement joins TRBV6-4 to TRBJ2-1; no definite D call. The CDR3 consists of 15 residues. The germline CDR1 and CDR2 sequences are MRHNA and SNTAGT. The CDR3 here is CAGSDGPGEHNEQFF. Here the CDR3 DNA reads TGTGCCGGCAGTGACGGTCCTGGGGAACACAATGAGCAGTTCTTC.

This clonotype was found a few times. The rearrangement joins TRBV18 to TRBJ1-6; D is unclear. The CDR3 runs 13 residues. Germline CDR1 KGHSH, CDR2 LQKENI. V gave up 6 bases and J gave up 7 bases, with 10 bases separating them. CDR3 nucleotide sequence: TGTGCCAGCTCCCAAACAGAGAATTCACCCCTCCACTTT. This translates into CASSQTENSPLHF.

This clonotype has ten or more counts. Here the CDR3 DNA reads TGTGCCAGCAGCACCAACCGGGGTGATCAGCCCCAGCATTTT. Its protein product is CASSTNRGDQPQHF. This chain uses TRBV7-2 with TRBJ1-5; D call uncertain. This CDR3 is 14 amino acids long. Germline V gives CDR1 SGHTA, CDR2 FQGNSA. The V end lost 5 bases, the J end lost 5 bases, and 13 bases lay between the germline ends.